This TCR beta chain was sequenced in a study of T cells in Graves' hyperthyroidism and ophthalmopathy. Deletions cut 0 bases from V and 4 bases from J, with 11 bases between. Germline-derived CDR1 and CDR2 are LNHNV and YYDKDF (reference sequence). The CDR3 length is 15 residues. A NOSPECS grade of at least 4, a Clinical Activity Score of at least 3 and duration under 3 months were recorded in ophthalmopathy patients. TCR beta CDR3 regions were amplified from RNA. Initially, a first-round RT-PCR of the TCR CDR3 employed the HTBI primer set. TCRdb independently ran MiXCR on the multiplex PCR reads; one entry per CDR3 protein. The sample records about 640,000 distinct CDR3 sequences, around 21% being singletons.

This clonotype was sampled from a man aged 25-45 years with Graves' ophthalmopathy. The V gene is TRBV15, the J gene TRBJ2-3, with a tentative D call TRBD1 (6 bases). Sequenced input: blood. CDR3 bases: TGTGCCACCAGCAGAGATCCAGGGGCCGCAGATACGCAGTATTTT. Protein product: CATSRDPGAADTQYF.